These 2 T cell receptor beta chains came from one sample sequenced in a study of neurological immune-mediated disorders. TCRdb fed the 5' RACE reads into MiXCR, producing one record per CDR3 protein. The sample records roughly 56,000 distinct CDR3 sequences, over 9.5% being singletons. The source material was PBMCs. These receptors were taken from a man aged 60 to 69 in good health.

This clonotype appeared many times. The rearrangement uses TRBV20-1 and TRBJ2-1; 10 bases match TRBD1. J lost 7 bases, V lost 0 bases, and 15 bases had no gene match. The germline V gene has CDR1 DFQATT and CDR2 SNEGSKA (reference sequence). The length of the CDR3 is 18 residues. The CDR3 coding sequence is TGCAGTGCTAGAGATCAATTTCGGGGACAGGGGACAGGGAATGAGCAGTTCTTC. Protein product: CSARDQFRGQGTGNEQFF.

This clonotype has a count of ten or more. The chain links TRBV5-1 to TRBJ1-1; no clear D gene. Germline V lookup: CDR1 SGHRS, CDR2 YFSETQ. The CDR3 consists of 15 residues. The V and J ends lost 1 base and 5 bases respectively, with 15 bases between them. CDR3 amino acids: CASSLMEEIRTEAFF. CDR3 DNA: TGCGCCAGCAGCTTGATGGAGGAGATTAGGACTGAAGCTTTCTTT.